This TCR beta chain came from a study of blood T cell repertoires in COVID-19. Clones were sequenced by immunoSEQ multiplex PCR, and TCRdb holds only the in-frame ones, with some missing. The sample shows roughly 250,000 clones, over 80% of them seen only once. The sequence was obtained from a woman between 18 and 30 years old who had recovered from COVID-19. What was sequenced was PBMCs or T cells enriched from blood (not recorded which).

The CDR3 DNA follows: TGTGCCAGCTCACCAGAGGGCCCTAGGTCCCTCCACTTT. Protein: CASSPEGPRSLHF. This chain connects TRBV18 to TRBJ1-6, with D unresolved. The CDR3 consists of 13 residues. Trimming left V 2 bases short and J 14 bases short, with 13 bases between. The germline gives CDR1 KGHSH, CDR2 LQKENI.